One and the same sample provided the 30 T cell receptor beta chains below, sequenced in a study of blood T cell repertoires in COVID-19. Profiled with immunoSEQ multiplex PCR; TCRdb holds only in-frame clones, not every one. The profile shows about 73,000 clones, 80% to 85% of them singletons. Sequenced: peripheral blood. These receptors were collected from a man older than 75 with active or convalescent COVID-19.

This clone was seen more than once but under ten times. For the CDR3, the DNA is TGTGCCAGCAGCCAAGATCCAACTTCGGCGGGAGTTAACCCACAGTTCTTC. Amino acid sequence: CASSQDPTSAGVNPQFF. The V and J genes are TRBV4-2 and TRBJ2-1; 7 bases line up with TRBD2. Per the germline V gene, CDR1 is LGHNA and CDR2 is YNFKEQ. CDR3 length equals 17 residues. The ends lost 0 bases at V and 13 bases at J; junction bases unmatched: 18.

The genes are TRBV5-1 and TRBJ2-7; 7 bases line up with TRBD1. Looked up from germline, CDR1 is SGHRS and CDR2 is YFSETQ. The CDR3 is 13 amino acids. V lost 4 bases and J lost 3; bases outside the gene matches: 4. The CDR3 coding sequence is TGCGCCAGCAGCACAGGGGTGCTCTACGAGCAGTACTTC. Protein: CASSTGVLYEQYF.

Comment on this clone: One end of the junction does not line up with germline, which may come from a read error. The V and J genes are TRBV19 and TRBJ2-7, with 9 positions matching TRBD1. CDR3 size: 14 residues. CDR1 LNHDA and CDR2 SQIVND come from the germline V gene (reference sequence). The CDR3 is CASSALSGTGKKHF. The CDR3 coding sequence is TGTGCCAGTAGTGCGCTATCCGGGACAGGGAAGAAGCACTTC. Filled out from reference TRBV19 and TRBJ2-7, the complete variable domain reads DGGITQSPKYLFRKEGQNVTLSCEQNLNHDAMYWYRQDPGQGLRLIYYSQIVNDFQKGDIAEGYSVSREKKESFPLTVTSAQKNPTAFYLCASSALSGTGKKHFGPGTRLTVT.

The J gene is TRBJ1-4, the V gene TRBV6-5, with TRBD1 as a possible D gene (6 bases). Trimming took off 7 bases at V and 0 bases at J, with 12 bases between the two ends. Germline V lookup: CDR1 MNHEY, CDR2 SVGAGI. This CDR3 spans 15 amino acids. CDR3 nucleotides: TGTGCCAGCAAAACGCCAGGGGCAACTAATGAAAAACTGTTTTTT. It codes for CASKTPGATNEKLFF.

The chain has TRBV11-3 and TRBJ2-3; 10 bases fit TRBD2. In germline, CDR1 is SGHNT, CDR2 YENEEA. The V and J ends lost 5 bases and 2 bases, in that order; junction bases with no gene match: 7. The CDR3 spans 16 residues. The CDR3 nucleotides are TGTGCCAGCAGCCATAGGGGACTAGCGCACACAGATACGCAGTATTTT. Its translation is CASSHRGLAHTDTQYF.

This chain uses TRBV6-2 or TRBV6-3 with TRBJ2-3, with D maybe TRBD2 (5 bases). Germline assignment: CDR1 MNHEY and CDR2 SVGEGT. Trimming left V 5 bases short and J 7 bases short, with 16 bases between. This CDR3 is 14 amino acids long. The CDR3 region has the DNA TGTGCCAGCAGTCCCGAGGGTATTGCGCATACGCAGTATTTT. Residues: CASSPEGIAHTQYF.

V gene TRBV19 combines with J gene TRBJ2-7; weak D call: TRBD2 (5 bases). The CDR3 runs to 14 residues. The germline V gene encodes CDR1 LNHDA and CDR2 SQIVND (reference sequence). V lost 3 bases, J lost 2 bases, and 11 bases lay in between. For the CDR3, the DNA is TGTGCCAGTAGTATTGGACTGAACACCTACGAGCAGTACTTC. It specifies CASSIGLNTYEQYF.

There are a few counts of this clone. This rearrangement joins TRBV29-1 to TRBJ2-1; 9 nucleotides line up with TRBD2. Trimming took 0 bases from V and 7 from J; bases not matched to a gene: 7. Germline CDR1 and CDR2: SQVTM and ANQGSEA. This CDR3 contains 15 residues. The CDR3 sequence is CSVEDWRGGSNEQFF. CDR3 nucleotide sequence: TGCAGCGTTGAAGATTGGCGGGGGGGCAGTAATGAGCAGTTCTTC.

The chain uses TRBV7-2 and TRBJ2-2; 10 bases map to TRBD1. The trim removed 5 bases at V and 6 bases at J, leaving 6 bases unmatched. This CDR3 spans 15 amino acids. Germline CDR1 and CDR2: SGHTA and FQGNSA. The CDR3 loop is CASSRGQGSSGELFF. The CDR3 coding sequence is TGTGCCAGCAGCCGGGGACAGGGGTCTTCCGGGGAGCTGTTTTTT.

The CDR3 region is CASRTQGAPNEKLFF. CDR3 DNA sequence: TGCGCCAGCAGAACACAGGGGGCTCCTAATGAAAAACTGTTTTTT. The rearrangement joins TRBV5-1 to TRBJ1-4; 9 bases fit TRBD1. V was pared by 5 bases and J by 3 bases, with 5 bases of the junction left unmatched. Looked up from germline, CDR1 is SGHRS and CDR2 is YFSETQ. This CDR3 is 15 amino acids long.

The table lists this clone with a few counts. As DNA, the CDR3 is TGCGCCAGCAGCGAACACCCCCCGGGACAGGGCACCGGGGAGCTGTTTTTT. Its protein product is CASSEHPPGQGTGELFF. The rearrangement links TRBV5-1 to TRBJ2-2; 9 bases are a match to TRBD1. Germline CDR1 SGHRS, CDR2 YFSETQ. V dropped 4 bases and J dropped 4; count of bases not matched to a gene: 11. The CDR3 contains 17 residues.

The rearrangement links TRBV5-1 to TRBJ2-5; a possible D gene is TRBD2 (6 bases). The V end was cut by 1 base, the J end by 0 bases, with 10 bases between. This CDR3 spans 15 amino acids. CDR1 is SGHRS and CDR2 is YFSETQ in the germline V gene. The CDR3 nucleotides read TGCGCCAGCAGCTTGTCGTCGGGGGACCAAGAGACCCAGTACTTC. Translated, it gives CASSLSSGDQETQYF. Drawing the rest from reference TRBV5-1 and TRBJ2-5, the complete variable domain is KAGVTQTPRYLIKTRGQQVTLSCSPISGHRSVSWYQQTPGQGLQFLFEYFSETQRNKGNFPGRFSGRQFSNSRSEMNVSTLELGDSALYLCASSLSSGDQETQYFGPGTRLLVL.

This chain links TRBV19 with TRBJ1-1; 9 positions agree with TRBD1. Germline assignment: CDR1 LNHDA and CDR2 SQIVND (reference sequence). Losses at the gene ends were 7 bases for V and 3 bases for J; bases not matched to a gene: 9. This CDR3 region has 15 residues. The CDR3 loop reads CASTLTWTGDTEAFF. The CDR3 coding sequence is TGTGCCAGTACCCTCACCTGGACAGGGGACACTGAAGCTTTCTTT.

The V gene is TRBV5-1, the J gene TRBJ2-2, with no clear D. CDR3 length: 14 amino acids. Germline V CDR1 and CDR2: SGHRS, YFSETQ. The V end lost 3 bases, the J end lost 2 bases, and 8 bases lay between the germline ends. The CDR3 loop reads CASSSLLNTGELFF. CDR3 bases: TGCGCCAGCAGCTCACTACTTAACACCGGGGAGCTGTTTTTT.

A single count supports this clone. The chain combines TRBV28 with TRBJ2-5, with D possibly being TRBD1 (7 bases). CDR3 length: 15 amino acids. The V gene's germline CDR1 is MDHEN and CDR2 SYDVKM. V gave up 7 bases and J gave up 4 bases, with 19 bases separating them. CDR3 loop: CASMAGGWRGETQYF. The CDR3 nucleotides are TGTGCCAGCATGGCAGGGGGGTGGAGGGGAGAGACCCAGTACTTC.

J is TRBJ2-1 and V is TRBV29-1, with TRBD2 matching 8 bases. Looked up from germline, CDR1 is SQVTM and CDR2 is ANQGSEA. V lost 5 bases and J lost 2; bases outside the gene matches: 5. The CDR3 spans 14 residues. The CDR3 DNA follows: TGCAGCGTTCGAGCGGGAGCGACCTACAATGAGCAGTTCTTC. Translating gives CSVRAGATYNEQFF.

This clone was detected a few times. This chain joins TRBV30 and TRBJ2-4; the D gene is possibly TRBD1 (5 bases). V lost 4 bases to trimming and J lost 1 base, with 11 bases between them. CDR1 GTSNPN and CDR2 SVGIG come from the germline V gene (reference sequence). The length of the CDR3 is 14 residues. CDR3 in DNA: TGTGCCTGGACCCGAAGGGGTGCCAAAAACATTCAGTACTTC. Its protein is CAWTRRGAKNIQYF.

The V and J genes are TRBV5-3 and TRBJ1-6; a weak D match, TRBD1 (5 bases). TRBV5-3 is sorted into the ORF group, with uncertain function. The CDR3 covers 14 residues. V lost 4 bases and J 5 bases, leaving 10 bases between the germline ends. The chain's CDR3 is CARSRIRDNSPLHF. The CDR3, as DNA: TGTGCCAGAAGCCGAATCAGGGATAATTCACCCCTCCACTTT.

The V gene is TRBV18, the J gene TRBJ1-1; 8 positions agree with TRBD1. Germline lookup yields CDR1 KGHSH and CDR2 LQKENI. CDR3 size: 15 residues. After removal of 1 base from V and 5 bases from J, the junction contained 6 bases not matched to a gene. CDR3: CASSPRGQGLTEAFF. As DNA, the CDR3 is TGTGCCAGCTCACCACGAGGACAGGGATTGACTGAAGCTTTCTTT.

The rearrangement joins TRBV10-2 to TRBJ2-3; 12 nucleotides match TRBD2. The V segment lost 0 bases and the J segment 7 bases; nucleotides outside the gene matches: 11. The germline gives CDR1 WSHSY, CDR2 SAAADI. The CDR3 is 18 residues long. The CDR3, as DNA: TGCGCCAGCAGTGAGTCTTACGGAACTAGCGGGAGGTCGAATACGCAGTATTTT. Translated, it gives CASSESYGTSGRSNTQYF.

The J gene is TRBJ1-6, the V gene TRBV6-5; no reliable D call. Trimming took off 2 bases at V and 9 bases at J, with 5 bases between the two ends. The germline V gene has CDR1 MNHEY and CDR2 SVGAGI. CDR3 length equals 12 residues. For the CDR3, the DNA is TGTGCCAGCAGTTACCGGGGTTCACCCCTCCACTTT. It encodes CASSYRGSPLHF.

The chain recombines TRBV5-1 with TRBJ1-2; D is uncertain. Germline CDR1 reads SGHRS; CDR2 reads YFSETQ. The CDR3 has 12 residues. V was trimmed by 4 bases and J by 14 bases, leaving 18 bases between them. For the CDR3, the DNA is TGCGCCAGCAGCCCACACGGAACCGGGAAAACCTTC. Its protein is CASSPHGTGKTF.

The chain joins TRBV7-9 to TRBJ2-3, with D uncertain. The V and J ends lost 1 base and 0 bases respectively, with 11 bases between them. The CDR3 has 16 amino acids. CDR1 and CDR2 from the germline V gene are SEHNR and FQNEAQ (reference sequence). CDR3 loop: CASSLGLATSTDTQYF. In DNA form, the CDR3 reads TGTGCCAGCAGCTTAGGGTTAGCTACTAGCACAGATACGCAGTATTTT. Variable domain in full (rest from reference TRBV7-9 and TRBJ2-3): DTGVSQNPRHKITKRGQNVTFRCDPISEHNRLYWYRQTLGQGPEFLTYFQNEAQLEKSRLLSDRFSAERPKGSFSTLEIQRTEQGDSAMYLCASSLGLATSTDTQYFGPGTRLTVL.

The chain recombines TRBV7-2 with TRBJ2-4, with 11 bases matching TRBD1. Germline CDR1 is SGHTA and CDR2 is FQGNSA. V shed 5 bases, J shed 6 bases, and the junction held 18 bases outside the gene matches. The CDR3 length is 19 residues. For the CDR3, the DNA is TGTGCCAGCAGCCTAAGGACAGGGGGCGCGCCGTCTTCTGGAAACATTCAGTACTTC. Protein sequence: CASSLRTGGAPSSGNIQYF. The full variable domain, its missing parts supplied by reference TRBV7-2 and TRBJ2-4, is GAGVSQSPSNKVTEKGKDVELRCDPISGHTALYWYRQSLGQGLEFLIYFQGNSAPDKSGLPSDRFSAERTGGSVSTLTIQRTQQEDSAVYLCASSLRTGGAPSSGNIQYFGAGTRLSVL.

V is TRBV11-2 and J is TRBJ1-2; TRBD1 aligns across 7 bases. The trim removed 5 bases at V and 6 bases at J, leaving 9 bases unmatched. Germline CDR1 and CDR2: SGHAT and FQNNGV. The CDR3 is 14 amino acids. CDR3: CASSLQTGMHGYTF. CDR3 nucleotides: TGTGCCAGCAGCCTCCAGACAGGGATGCATGGCTACACCTTC.

CDR3 sequence (DNA): TGTGCCAGCAGCCAACTCTACGAGCAGTACTTC. Amino acids: CASSQLYEQYF. The rearrangement uses TRBV3-1 (or the pseudogene TRBV3-2) and TRBJ2-7; D gene uncertain. This CDR3 is 11 amino acids long. V lost 2 bases to trimming and J lost 3 bases, with 2 bases between them. Germline V gene data show CDR1 as LGHDT and CDR2 as YNNKEL (reference sequence).

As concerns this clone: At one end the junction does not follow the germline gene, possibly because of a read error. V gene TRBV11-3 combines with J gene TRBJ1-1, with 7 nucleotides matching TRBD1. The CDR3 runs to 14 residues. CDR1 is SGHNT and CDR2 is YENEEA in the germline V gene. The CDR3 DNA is TGTGCCAGCAGCCGAACAGGGGTGAATACTGAAGCTTTCTTT. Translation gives CASSRTGVNTEAFF.

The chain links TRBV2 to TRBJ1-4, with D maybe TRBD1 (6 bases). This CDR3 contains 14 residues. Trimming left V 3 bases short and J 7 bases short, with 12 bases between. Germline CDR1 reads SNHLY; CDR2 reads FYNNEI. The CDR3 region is CASSETGLGEKLFF. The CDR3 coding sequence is TGTGCCAGCAGTGAGACAGGTCTAGGTGAAAAACTGTTTTTT.

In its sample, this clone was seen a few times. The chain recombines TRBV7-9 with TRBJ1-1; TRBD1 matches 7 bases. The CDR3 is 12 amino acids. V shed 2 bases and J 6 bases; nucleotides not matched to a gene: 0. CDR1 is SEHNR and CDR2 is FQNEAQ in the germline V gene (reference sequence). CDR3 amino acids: CASSLQGAEAFF. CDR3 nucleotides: TGTGCCAGCAGCTTACAGGGGGCTGAAGCTTTCTTT.

CDR3 nucleotides: TGTGCCAGCAGTCAGGACGGACGGGGTGAGCAGTTCTTC. This codes for CASSQDGRGEQFF. The gene calls are TRBV6-2 or TRBV6-3 and TRBJ2-1, with D possibly being TRBD2 (5 bases). CDR3 length equals 13 residues. V was cut by 5 bases and J by 9 bases, with 14 bases left in between. CDR1 is MNHEY, CDR2 SVGEGT, per germline.